Listed here are 11 T cell receptor beta chains from one sample, sequenced in a study of shared clonotypes between healthy human individuals. Generated by immunoSEQ multiplex PCR, the TCRdb table keeps only in-frame clones and is missing some. The table lists over a million clones, roughly 95% of them singletons. The material sequenced was naive CD4+ T cells sorted from blood. This sample's subset: CD45RA+ positively selected. The receptors were sampled from a man between 25 and 39 years old in good health.

The chain carries TRBV6-1 and TRBJ1-5; TRBD1 matches at 8 bases. Germline V gene lookup returns CDR1 MNHNS and CDR2 SASEGT. The CDR3 covers 15 residues. V shed 4 bases and J 3 bases; nucleotides not matched to a gene: 5. The CDR3 protein is CASSGRDRFNQPQHF. CDR3 in DNA: TGTGCCAGCAGTGGCCGGGACAGGTTCAATCAGCCCCAGCATTTT.

On this clone: This CDR3 is also generated by other DNA sequences in the sample. The J gene is TRBJ2-2, the V gene TRBV18; D call uncertain. The CDR3 extends over 13 amino acids. Trimming cost V 3 bases and J 4 bases, with 6 bases left between them. Germline CDR1 and CDR2: KGHSH and LQKENI. CDR3 DNA: TGTGCCAGCTCACCTACGGTCACCGGGGAGCTGTTTTTT. Residues: CASSPTVTGELFF.

This clone appeared once. The genes are TRBV6-6 and TRBJ2-5, with unresolved D. The germline V and J ends were trimmed by 1 base and 2 bases, with 8 bases remaining between them. Germline V gives CDR1 MNHNY, CDR2 SVGAGI (reference sequence). CDR3 size: 14 residues. CDR3 DNA sequence: TGTGCCAGCAGTTACTGGGGTGTACAAGAGACCCAGTACTTC. Protein product: CASSYWGVQETQYF.

The V call is TRBV18, the J call TRBJ1-2; maybe TRBD1 (6 bases). V dropped 3 bases and J dropped 4 bases, with 6 bases sitting between them. This CDR3 spans 12 amino acids. Looked up from germline, CDR1 is KGHSH and CDR2 is LQKENI. CDR3 nucleotides: TGTGCCAGCTCACCGGACAGCTATGGCTACACCTTC. Protein product: CASSPDSYGYTF.

This sequence joins TRBV7-2 and TRBJ2-5; 8 bases fit TRBD1. The V gene end was trimmed by 5 bases and the J gene end by 1 base; junction bases not matched to a gene: 6. The CDR3 is made up of 15 amino acids. Germline V CDR1 and CDR2: SGHTA, FQGNSA. DNA of the CDR3: TGTGCCAGCAGCCCCCGACAGGGGTCCCAAGAGACCCAGTACTTC. Translating it yields CASSPRQGSQETQYF.

This clone appeared a single time. This chain links TRBV30 with TRBJ1-1; perhaps TRBD1 as D (5 bases). The germline V gene has CDR1 GTSNPN and CDR2 SVGIG (reference sequence). V was trimmed by 2 bases and J by 0 bases, leaving 7 bases between them. The CDR3 totals 13 residues. CDR3 nucleotides: TGTGCCTGGAGTAAGACAGTGAACACTGAAGCTTTCTTT. It encodes CAWSKTVNTEAFF. The whole variable domain, filled in from reference TRBV30 and TRBJ1-1, reads SQTIHQWPATLVQPVGSPLSLECTVEGTSNPNLYWYRQAAGRGLQLLFYSVGIGQISSEVPQNLSASRPQDRQFILSSKKLLLSDSGFYLCAWSKTVNTEAFFGQGTRLTVV.

J is TRBJ2-2 and V is TRBV30, with D tentatively TRBD2 (6 bases). The CDR3 sequence is 14 residues long. V gave up 2 bases and J gave up 4 bases, with 11 bases separating them. Germline V lookup: CDR1 GTSNPN, CDR2 SVGIG (reference sequence). CDR3 region: CAWSLGGGTGELFF. CDR3 sequence (DNA): TGTGCCTGGAGTTTGGGGGGAGGCACCGGGGAGCTGTTTTTT. Using reference TRBV30 and TRBJ2-2 for the parts outside the CDR3, the full variable domain is SQTIHQWPATLVQPVGSPLSLECTVEGTSNPNLYWYRQAAGRGLQLLFYSVGIGQISSEVPQNLSASRPQDRQFILSSKKLLLSDSGFYLCAWSLGGGTGELFFGEGSRLTVL.

The rearrangement links TRBV5-5 to TRBJ2-1; 10 positions match TRBD1. The V and J ends lost 4 bases and 2 bases, in that order; junction bases with no gene match: 9. The CDR3 covers 17 residues. Germline values: CDR1 SGHKS, CDR2 YYEKEE (reference sequence). The CDR3 is CASSEKMTGGPYNEQFF. The CDR3 DNA is TGTGCCAGCAGCGAGAAGATGACAGGGGGCCCCTACAATGAGCAGTTCTTC. The full variable domain, its missing parts supplied by reference TRBV5-5 and TRBJ2-1, is DAGVTQSPTHLIKTRGQQVTLRCSPISGHKSVSWYQQVLGQGPQFIFQYYEKEERGRGNFPDRFSARQFPNYSSELNVNALLLGDSALYLCASSEKMTGGPYNEQFFGPGTRLTVL.

This clone showed up just once. J is TRBJ2-7 and V is TRBV11-2; D is unresolved. The CDR3 extends over 12 amino acids. Germline CDR1 and CDR2: SGHAT and FQNNGV. V dropped 5 bases and J dropped 2 bases, with 7 bases sitting between them. In DNA, the CDR3 is TGTGCCAGCAGCGTCCCCACCTACGAGCAGTACTTC. Residues: CASSVPTYEQYF.

The chain carries TRBV15 and TRBJ2-7; unclear D gene. The germline V gene has CDR1 LNHNV and CDR2 YYDKDF (reference sequence). Trimming pared 0 bases from V and 9 bases from J, leaving 12 bases between. The CDR3 is 13 residues long. Here the CDR3 DNA reads TGTGCCACCAGCAGAGATCCAGTTACTGGGCAGTACTTC. It codes for CATSRDPVTGQYF.

Concerning this clone: This specimen includes other DNA sequences encoding the same CDR3. The chain recombines TRBV5-1 with TRBJ2-7, with TRBD1 matching over 8 bases. Germline V CDR1 and CDR2: SGHRS, YFSETQ. CDR3 length: 13 amino acids. V lost 7 bases to trimming and J lost 1 base; unmatched junction nucleotides: 4. CDR3 coding DNA: TGCGCCAGCCGCAGGACAGGGTCCTACGAGCAGTACTTC. This sequence encodes CASRRTGSYEQYF.